The rows below give T cell receptor beta chains drawn from one sample of a study of identical twins. From the 5' RACE reads, TCRdb called clonotypes with MiXCR, one entry per CDR3 protein. The data contain approximately 150,000 distinct CDR3 sequences, around 3.5% of them singletons. The sequenced material came from memory T cells sorted from blood. The receptors derive from a man between 18 and 29 years old in good health. Each CDR3 is given with its conserved first and last residue. D genes are given only for firm matches. Rows give clone size only sometimes, using once, few, many, or a class for an expanded clone.

abundance	v_gene	j_gene	d_gene	CDR3nt	CDR3aa
-	TRBV7-2	TRBJ2-5	TRBD2	TGTGCCAGCAGCCCCGGGACTAGCGGGCTTGGGGAGACCCAGTACTTC	CASSPGTSGLGETQYF
many	TRBV12-3/TRBV12-4	TRBJ1-5	-	TGTGCCAGCAGTTTAGTGGGGGCAAGTGGCAATCAGCCCCAGCATTTT	CASSLVGASGNQPQHF
-	TRBV10-3	TRBJ1-1	-	TGTGCCATCAGACCAGAAGAGGGTAGAGGGACTGAAGCTTTCTTT	CAIRPEEGRGTEAFF
many	TRBV27	TRBJ1-5	TRBD1	TGTGCCAGCAGTAAGGGTGGACAGGGGGGAAATCAGCCCCAGCATTTT	CASSKGGQGGNQPQHF
many	TRBV4-2	TRBJ2-3	-	TGTGCCAGCAGCTTCAGACTAGACACAGATACGCAGTATTTT	CASSFRLDTDTQYF
many	TRBV24-1	TRBJ1-5	-	TGTGCCACCAGTGATTTGTCAGGGTCGGGAGCCCAGCATTTT	CATSDLSGSGAQHF
many	TRBV6-1	TRBJ2-1	TRBD2	TGTGCCAGCAGATCGGGACTAGGGGGCAATGAGCAGTTCTTC	CASRSGLGGNEQFF
many	TRBV7-9	TRBJ2-1	-	TGTGCCAGCAGCTTGGGGGCCTCACAGTTCTTC	CASSLGASQFF
many	TRBV3-1	TRBJ1-2	TRBD1	TGTGCCAGCAGCTTACAGGGGTCGGATGGCTACACCTTC	CASSLQGSDGYTF
many	TRBV6-4	TRBJ2-2	-	TGTGCCAGCAGTGACTCCGGGACTTCCGGGGAGCTGTTTTTT	CASSDSGTSGELFF
many	TRBV5-1	TRBJ2-2	-	TGCGCCAGCAGCTTATCTGATTCGTCCGGGGAGCTGTTTTTT	CASSLSDSSGELFF
-	TRBV6-1	TRBJ1-1	-	TGTGCCAGCAGTGACTTCGGGCAGGCGGACACTGAAGCTTTCTTT	CASSDFGQADTEAFF
many	TRBV29-1	TRBJ2-3	-	TGCAGCGTTGATGAGAAAATTCGTTCAGATACGCAGTATTTT	CSVDEKIRSDTQYF
many	TRBV5-1	TRBJ2-6	-	TGCGCCAGCAGCCCCCGTGGAGGGCTCGGGTCTGGGGCCAACGTCCTGACTTTC	CASSPRGGLGSGANVLTF
few	TRBV7-3	TRBJ2-6	-	TGTGCCAGCAGCCCTTTGGGCTCTGGGGCCAACGTCCTGACTTTC	CASSPLGSGANVLTF
many	TRBV15	TRBJ1-5	-	TGTGCCACCAGCAGAGGGGGGGGGTTGCAGCCCCAGCATTTT	CATSRGGGLQPQHF
many	TRBV9	TRBJ2-1	-	TGTGCCAGCAGCCCCCCCCAAGCCGCCAGCTCCTACAATGAGCAGTTCTTC	CASSPPQAASSYNEQFF
many	TRBV6-5	TRBJ2-7	-	TGTGCCAGCAGCCGAATTCTGGGCGAGCAGTACTTC	CASSRILGEQYF
many	TRBV25-1	TRBJ1-4	-	TGTGCCAGCAGTGAACTAGGAGGGGGGAACACACTGTTTTTT	CASSELGGGNTLFF
many	TRBV20-1	TRBJ2-1	TRBD2	TGCAGTTCTGGTTCCGGGACTAGCGGGAGTGGCTACAATGAGCAGTTCTTC	CSSGSGTSGSGYNEQFF
many	TRBV20-1	TRBJ2-7	-	TGCAGTGCACTACAGGGTTCCCTCTACGAGCAGTACTTC	CSALQGSLYEQYF
many	TRBV7-2	TRBJ2-3	-	TGTGCCAGCAGCTTAGCGAAGGGTATAGATACGCAGTATTTT	CASSLAKGIDTQYF
many	TRBV2	TRBJ2-7	TRBD1	TGTGCCACGGGGCGGCAGGGGACAGCCTACGAGCAGTACTTC	CATGRQGTAYEQYF
many	TRBV13	TRBJ2-7	-	TGTGCCAGCAGCTCCTCCGGGACCGGCCTTTACGAGCAGTACTTC	CASSSSGTGLYEQYF
many	TRBV4-1	TRBJ2-1	TRBD1	TGCGCCAGCAGCCAAGATCGACAGGGGCGAAATGAGCAGTTCTTC	CASSQDRQGRNEQFF
-	TRBV7-2	TRBJ1-1	TRBD1	TGTGCCAGCAGGTCCCCCGGGACAGAGAACACTGAAGCTTTCTTT	CASRSPGTENTEAFF
many	TRBV11-2	TRBJ2-2	-	TGTGCCAGCAGCCCCGGGACTCGTTCCGGCGGGGAGCTGTTTTTT	CASSPGTRSGGELFF